The 29 T cell receptor beta chains presented below share a single source sample, sequenced in a study of blood T cell repertoires in COVID-19. Sequencing was performed with immunoSEQ multiplex PCR; in TCRdb, only in-frame clones are kept and a portion is missing. The profile shows tens of thousands of clones, about 85% of them singletons. Sequencing was performed on peripheral blood. The receptors come from a human donor in a cohort sampled during active COVID-19.

This clone was recorded only once. The V gene is TRBV7-9, the J gene TRBJ2-5; D call uncertain. V lost 4 bases and J lost 3, with 9 bases in between. CDR1 SEHNR and CDR2 FQNEAQ come from the germline V gene (reference sequence). The CDR3 spans 13 residues. The CDR3 protein is CASSYLGEETQYF. The CDR3 DNA reads TGTGCCAGCAGCTACCTCGGAGAAGAGACCCAGTACTTC.

The chain is built from TRBV2 and TRBJ1-1; no clear D gene. Germline values: CDR1 SNHLY, CDR2 FYNNEI. Deletions cut 6 bases from V and 0 bases from J, with 11 bases between. This CDR3 has 14 residues. CDR3 bases: TGTGCCAGCAGCCTTCTCGGGGTGAACACTGAAGCTTTCTTT. As protein: CASSLLGVNTEAFF.

The chain employs TRBV23-1 and TRBJ2-3; TRBD1 might be the D (6 bases). TRBV23-1 qualifies as an ORF whose function is uncertain. This CDR3 contains 19 residues. V was clipped by 0 bases and J by 4 bases, with 23 bases between them. The CDR3 DNA follows: TGCGCCAGCAGTCAATCTCGTGCCTTAGGACAGAAAGGGGCAGATACGCAGTATTTT. Translation gives CASSQSRALGQKGADTQYF.

This clone was seen just once. The V call is TRBV11-2, the J call TRBJ1-2, with 8 bases matching TRBD1. The CDR3 is made up of 14 amino acids. V shed 3 bases, J shed 4 bases, and the junction held 4 bases outside the gene matches. Germline CDR1 is SGHAT and CDR2 is FQNNGV. The CDR3 sequence is CASSFQTGVYGYTF. Here the CDR3 DNA reads TGTGCCAGCAGCTTCCAGACAGGGGTCTATGGCTACACCTTC.

V is TRBV27 and J is TRBJ1-5; no reliable D call. Trimming shortened V by 6 bases and J by 8 bases, and 14 bases separated the two germline ends. CDR1 and CDR2 (germline): MNHEY, SMNVEV (reference sequence). The CDR3 contains 13 residues. CDR3 in DNA: TGTGCCAGCAGCCGGGGAGGGTTTGAGCCCCAGCATTTT. This encodes CASSRGGFEPQHF.

This clone was observed once. The V and J genes are TRBV6-5 and TRBJ2-7, with a possible D match to TRBD1 (7 bases). Germline V CDR1 and CDR2: MNHEY, SVGAGI. The CDR3 spans 13 residues. V lost 6 bases and J 6 bases, leaving 15 bases between the germline ends. The CDR3 coding sequence is TGTGCCAGCAGAATCCCAGGGGGGCGCGAGCAGTACTTC. It encodes CASRIPGGREQYF.

This clone was counted a few times. The rearrangement joins TRBV7-9 to TRBJ1-4; D ambiguous. The CDR3 is 15 amino acids. The V gene lost 2 bases and the J gene lost 3 bases, with 10 bases spanning the gap. Germline CDR1 and CDR2: SEHNR and FQNEAQ (reference sequence). The CDR3 DNA reads as TGTGCCAGCAGCTTAACTGCAGGCGCTAATGAAAAACTGTTTTTT. Residues: CASSLTAGANEKLFF.

The chain joins TRBV12-5 to TRBJ2-5, with D maybe TRBD2 (5 bases). The germline gives CDR1 LGHNT, CDR2 FRNRAP. There are 16 residues in the CDR3. V lost 2 bases and J lost 5, with 18 bases in between. The CDR3 loop reads CASGLPNSLSGETQYF. The CDR3 DNA reads as TGTGCTAGTGGTTTGCCAAATTCCCTAAGCGGTGAGACCCAGTACTTC.

This chain uses TRBV9 with TRBJ2-3; weak D call: TRBD2 (7 bases). Germline CDR1 reads SGDLS; CDR2 reads YYNGEE. The CDR3 is made up of 16 amino acids. The V end was cut by 4 bases, the J end by 2 bases, with 17 bases between. In DNA form, the CDR3 reads TGTGCCAGCAGCCCAGGCGCGGGGGCCCTCACAGATACGCAGTATTTT. Its translation is CASSPGAGALTDTQYF.

CDR3 residues: CASSSGQFNEKLFF. Written as DNA, the CDR3 is TGTGCCAGCTCGTCGGGACAGTTTAATGAAAAACTGTTTTTT. This sequence joins TRBV18 and TRBJ1-4; the match to TRBD1 covers 7 bases. Germline lookup yields CDR1 KGHSH and CDR2 LQKENI. V shed 6 bases, J shed 4 bases, and the junction held 5 bases outside the gene matches. CDR3 length equals 14 residues. The full variable domain, its missing parts supplied by reference TRBV18 and TRBJ1-4, is NAGVMQNPRHLVRRRGQEARLRCSPMKGHSHVYWYRQLPEEGLKFMVYLQKENIIDESGMPKERFSAEFPKEGPSILRIQQVVRGDSAAYFCASSSGQFNEKLFFGSGTQLSVL.

This clone appeared a single time. The chain recombines TRBV5-1 with TRBJ2-3; TRBD2 matches at 12 bases. J was trimmed by 6 bases and V by 5 bases; bases with no gene match: 7. The CDR3 has 15 residues. Germline V gives CDR1 SGHRS, CDR2 YFSETQ. The CDR3 spells CASRTSGGTGDTQYF. CDR3 DNA sequence: TGCGCCAGCAGGACTAGCGGGGGTACCGGCGATACGCAGTATTTT.

V and J are TRBV9 and TRBJ2-5, with 13 bases fitting TRBD2. This CDR3 spans 17 amino acids. Looked up from germline, CDR1 is SGDLS and CDR2 is YYNGEE. Trimming took 0 bases from V and 1 from J; bases not matched to a gene: 3. DNA for the CDR3: TGTGCCAGCAGCGTAGGGACTAGCGGGGGATTCCAAGAGACCCAGTACTTC. The encoded protein is CASSVGTSGGFQETQYF.

The CDR3 sequence: CAIHPSGQGHEQYF. The CDR3 region has the DNA TGTGCCATTCACCCATCCGGACAGGGCCACGAGCAGTACTTC. V gene TRBV6-5 combines with J gene TRBJ2-7, with 8 bases fitting TRBD1. The trim removed 10 bases at V and 5 bases at J, leaving 13 bases unmatched. This CDR3 is built from 14 residues. Germline CDR1 and CDR2: MNHEY and SVGAGI.

The chain combines TRBV23-1 with TRBJ1-6; D call uncertain. TRBV23-1 is an open reading frame whose function is uncertain. The CDR3 totals 19 residues. V lost 4 bases to trimming and J lost 5 bases, with 24 bases between them. The CDR3 sequence is CASSPSLPPQRPDNSPLHF. CDR3 bases: TGCGCCAGCAGTCCCAGTCTCCCACCACAGAGACCCGATAATTCACCCCTCCACTTT.

This clone was observed once. This chain connects TRBV4-2 to TRBJ2-1, with 14 bases aligning to TRBD2. This CDR3 has 18 amino acids. Germline V gene lookup returns CDR1 LGHNA and CDR2 YNFKEQ. J lost 0 bases, V lost 7 bases, and 8 bases had no gene match. In DNA form, the CDR3 reads TGTGCCAGCACCCGGACTAGCGGGGGGTTTGCCTCCTACAATGAGCAGTTCTTC. It translates to CASTRTSGGFASYNEQFF.

The chain recombines TRBV6-5 with TRBJ1-1; maybe TRBD1 (6 bases). The ends were cut back, 6 bases at V and 7 bases at J, with 18 bases in the middle. The CDR3 totals 14 residues. CDR1 is MNHEY and CDR2 is SVGAGI in the germline V gene. CDR3 sequence (DNA): TGTGCCAGCAGCCGCGGCGGACAGATTTATGAAGCTTTCTTT. Protein sequence: CASSRGGQIYEAFF.

CDR3 in amino acids: CASSRSGVGYTF. DNA for the CDR3: TGTGCCAGCAGCCGTTCGGGAGTAGGCTACACCTTC. J is TRBJ1-2 and V is TRBV4-2; D not resolved. The CDR3 has 12 amino acids. V shed 4 bases and J shed 8 bases, with 11 bases lying between them. The V gene's germline CDR1 is LGHNA and CDR2 YNFKEQ.

The rearrangement links TRBV5-6 to TRBJ2-1; TRBD2 aligns across 12 bases. J lost 0 bases, V lost 6 bases, and 13 bases had no gene match. The CDR3 covers 19 residues. Germline CDR1 SGHDT, CDR2 YYEEEE. CDR3 residues: CASTSRLAGARSSYNEQFF. The CDR3 coding sequence is TGTGCCAGCACCTCCAGACTAGCGGGGGCCAGAAGCTCCTACAATGAGCAGTTCTTC.

The chain joins TRBV7-9 to TRBJ1-1; D might be TRBD1 (6 bases). V was clipped by 2 bases and J by 6 bases, with 10 bases between them. The CDR3 runs to 13 residues. Germline V gene data show CDR1 as SEHNR and CDR2 as FQNEAQ (reference sequence). CDR3 sequence reads: CASSLRGGAEAFF. CDR3 coding DNA: TGTGCCAGCAGCTTAAGGGGGGGTGCTGAAGCTTTCTTT.

The chain couples TRBV9 to TRBJ2-3, with TRBD2 matching over 8 bases. Germline V gene sequence: CDR1 SGDLS, CDR2 YYNGEE. CDR3 size: 18 residues. V gave up 1 base and J gave up 0 bases; unmatched junction bases: 10. This CDR3 reads CASSVFGGSGTSTDTQYF. CDR3 in DNA: TGTGCCAGCAGCGTATTCGGGGGTAGCGGGACTAGCACAGATACGCAGTATTTT.

The V and J genes are TRBV10-1 and TRBJ2-1; D remains ambiguous. In germline, CDR1 is WNHNN, CDR2 SYGVQD (reference sequence). This CDR3 contains 16 residues. With 3 bases removed from V and 0 bases from J, the gap between germline ends came to 12 bases. DNA of the CDR3: TGCGCCAGCAGTGATCAGGCCTATAACTCCTACAATGAGCAGTTCTTC. Protein product: CASSDQAYNSYNEQFF.

This sequence joins TRBV7-8 and TRBJ2-7; D is ambiguous. The CDR3 length is 14 residues. The ends were cut back, 5 bases at V and 1 base at J, with 12 bases in the middle. Germline V gene data show CDR1 as SGHVS and CDR2 as FQNEAQ. In nucleotides, the CDR3 is TGTGCCAGCAGCCCTACTACGGGTTCCTACGAGCAGTACTTC. Its translation is CASSPTTGSYEQYF.

A note on this clone: Sequence at one end of the junction differs from germline and may be a read error. This chain joins TRBV11-3 and TRBJ2-7, with 9 bases fitting TRBD2. CDR3 length: 14 residues. The germline CDR1 and CDR2 sequences are SGHNT and YENEEA. This CDR3 is CASSRSGGPYEQHF. The CDR3 coding sequence is TGTGCCAGCAGCCGTAGCGGGGGTCCCTACGAGCAGCACTTC.

This chain's CDR3 is CASSQGRTSPGELFF. Here the CDR3 DNA reads TGTGCCAGCAGCCAAGGGAGGACTAGCCCCGGGGAGCTGTTTTTT. The chain uses TRBV4-2 and TRBJ2-2, with 8 bases lining up with TRBD2. Germline lookup yields CDR1 LGHNA and CDR2 YNFKEQ. The CDR3 is made up of 15 amino acids. With V trimmed by 1 base and J by 6 bases, 4 bases remained unmatched.

A note on this clone: Other DNA variants within this sample encode the same CDR3. V usage is TRBV11-2 and J usage is TRBJ1-2; 9 nucleotides align to TRBD1. CDR1 SGHAT and CDR2 FQNNGV come from the germline V gene. The V segment lost 4 bases and the J segment 4 bases; nucleotides outside the gene matches: 1. The length of the CDR3 is 13 residues. The CDR3 loop is CASSSDRGYGYTF. Here the CDR3 DNA reads TGTGCCAGCAGCTCGGACAGGGGCTATGGCTACACCTTC.

V gene TRBV10-1 combines with J gene TRBJ2-4; 11 bases agree with TRBD1. CDR3 length: 13 amino acids. Germline trimming cut 8 bases from V and 7 bases from J; bases unmatched to any gene: 4. CDR1 and CDR2 from the germline V gene are WNHNN and SYGVQD (reference sequence). CDR3: CASLGTGGNIQYF. Here the CDR3 DNA reads TGCGCCAGCCTCGGGACAGGGGGGAACATTCAGTACTTC.

The chain joins TRBV6-6 to TRBJ1-5; D ambiguous. Looked up from germline, CDR1 is MNHNY and CDR2 is SVGAGI (reference sequence). Trimming took 4 bases from V and 7 from J, leaving 8 bases between them. The CDR3 loop spans 12 amino acids. The CDR3 sequence: CASSSWRQPQHF. CDR3 bases: TGTGCCAGCAGTTCCTGGAGGCAGCCCCAGCATTTT.

The CDR3 nucleotides are TGTGCCAGCAGCAGCGGGACTAGCGGGGGGGCAGGGGAGCAGTACTTC. Translation gives CASSSGTSGGAGEQYF. This chain uses TRBV5-4 with TRBJ2-7; 16 nucleotides align to TRBD2. CDR1 SGHNT and CDR2 YYREEE come from the germline V gene (reference sequence). The CDR3 extends over 16 amino acids. V was pared by 4 bases and J by 7 bases, with 8 bases of the junction left unmatched.

The V call is TRBV5-1, the J call TRBJ2-3, with a weak D call TRBD1 (5 bases). V dropped 0 bases and J dropped 1 base, with 6 bases sitting between them. Germline-derived CDR1 and CDR2 are SGHRS and YFSETQ. This CDR3 contains 14 residues. Here the CDR3 DNA reads TGCGCCAGCAGCTTGGAAGGGGGCACAGATACGCAGTATTTT. Protein: CASSLEGGTDTQYF.